These 6 T cell receptor beta chains were all obtained from the same sample, sequenced in a study of identical twins. TCRdb passed the 5' RACE reads through MiXCR, listing each CDR3 protein once. In the table there are about 900,000 distinct CDR3 sequences, about 12% of which are singletons. These sequences were also reported in another study, on yellow fever vaccine responses in identical twins.

The source material was PBMCs. These receptors were taken from a woman younger than 35 in good health.

This clonotype was seen only a few times. The rearrangement joins TRBV27 to TRBJ2-1; perhaps TRBD1 as D (5 bases). Trimming left V 5 bases short and J 7 bases short, with 12 bases between. This CDR3 is 13 amino acids long. Germline V gives CDR1 MNHEY, CDR2 SMNVEV (reference sequence). The CDR3 DNA sequence: TGTGCCAGCAGTAGGGGCTTCTTTAATGAGCAGTTCTTC. It specifies CASSRGFFNEQFF.

This clonotype was detected many times. J is TRBJ1-6 and V is TRBV5-1, with 9 bases that match TRBD1. Germline V gene data show CDR1 as SGHRS and CDR2 as YFSETQ. The CDR3 loop spans 14 amino acids. The J segment lost 8 bases and the V segment lost 6 bases, leaving 6 bases of the junction unmatched. In DNA, the CDR3 is TGCGCCAGCACCCCGGGACAGGGTTATTCACCCCTCCACTTT. Translating gives CASTPGQGYSPLHF. The variable domain in full, completed from reference TRBV5-1 and TRBJ1-6, reads KAGVTQTPRYLIKTRGQQVTLSCSPISGHRSVSWYQQTPGQGLQFLFEYFSETQRNKGNFPGRFSGRQFSNSRSEMNVSTLELGDSALYLCASTPGQGYSPLHFGNGTRLTVT.

This chain connects TRBV29-1 to TRBJ2-5; D call uncertain. The CDR3 sequence is 10 residues long. Germline loops: CDR1 SQVTM, CDR2 ANQGSEA. V was pared by 4 bases and J by 5 bases, with 5 bases between. The CDR3 reads CSVAMETQYF. The CDR3 region has the DNA TGCAGCGTTGCCATGGAGACCCAGTACTTC.

This clonotype was recorded many times. V gene TRBV28 combines with J gene TRBJ1-4, with D unresolved. Germline CDR1 and CDR2: MDHEN and SYDVKM. V was cut by 7 bases and J by 13 bases, with 13 bases left in between. The CDR3 consists of 11 residues. The CDR3 sequence is CASTTFGPLFF. The CDR3 region has the DNA TGTGCCAGCACTACCTTCGGGCCACTGTTTTTT. Using reference TRBV28 and TRBJ1-4 for the parts outside the CDR3, the full variable domain is DVKVTQSSRYLVKRTGEKVFLECVQDMDHENMFWYRQDPGLGLRLIYFSYDVKMKEKGDIPEGYSVSREKKERFSLILESASTNQTSMYLCASTTFGPLFFGSGTQLSVL.

The chain joins TRBV7-2 to TRBJ1-6; D unresolved. This CDR3 is 12 amino acids long. CDR1 and CDR2 from the germline V gene are SGHTA and FQGNSA. Trimming shortened V by 6 bases and J by 10 bases, and 10 bases separated the two germline ends. CDR3 DNA sequence: TGTGCCAGCAGGAGGTTCGGGTCACCCCTCCACTTT. Translating it yields CASRRFGSPLHF.

The V and J genes are TRBV10-3 and TRBJ1-1; a weak D match, TRBD1 (6 bases). Trimming cost V 3 bases and J 4 bases, with 12 bases left between them. The germline CDR1 and CDR2 sequences are ENHRY and SYGVKD. This CDR3 region has 14 residues. CDR3 DNA sequence: TGTGCCATCAGTGATGGGGGAGGGGGCACTGAAGCTTTCTTT. Translation: CAISDGGGGTEAFF.